This T cell receptor beta chain was captured by sequencing in a study of T cell changes during pregnancy in multiple sclerosis. The sample holds one count of this clone. CDR1 is SGHNT, CDR2 YYREEE, per germline (reference sequence). Between the trimmed V and J ends, which lost 4 bases and 10 bases, there was a span of 20 bases. The CDR3 sequence is 15 residues long. Assay used: immunoSEQ multiplex PCR; TCRdb lists only in-frame clones, some missing. The sample shows some 38,000 clones, approximately 94% of them seen only once. The chain has TRBV5-4 and TRBJ1-4; weak D call: TRBD1 (5 bases). The input for sequencing was CD4+ T cells from peripheral blood mononuclear cells, taken in the second trimester of pregnancy. The clonotype was recovered from a female donor with multiple sclerosis, enrolled in a pregnancy study. Written as DNA, the CDR3 is TGTGCCAGCAGCGGAGCAGGGATCGGGGGTGGAAAACTGTTTTTT. Amino acid sequence: CASSGAGIGGGKLFF.